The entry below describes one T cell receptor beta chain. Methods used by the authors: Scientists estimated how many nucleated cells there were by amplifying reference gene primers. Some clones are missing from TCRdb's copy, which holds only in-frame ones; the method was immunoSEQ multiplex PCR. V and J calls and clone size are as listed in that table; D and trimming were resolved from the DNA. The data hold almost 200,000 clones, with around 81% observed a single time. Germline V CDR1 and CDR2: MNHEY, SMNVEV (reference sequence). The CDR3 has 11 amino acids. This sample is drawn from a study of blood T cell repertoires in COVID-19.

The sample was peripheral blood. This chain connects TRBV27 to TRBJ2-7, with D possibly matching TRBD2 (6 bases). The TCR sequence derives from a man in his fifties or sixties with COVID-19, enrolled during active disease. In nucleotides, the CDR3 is TGTGCTTCGGGACTTCCCCACGAGCAGTACTTC. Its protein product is CASGLPHEQYF.